The 3 T cell receptor beta chains below come from one sample, sequenced in a study of OX40 agonist ivuxolimab in advanced cancers. Data came from immunoSEQ multiplex PCR; TCRdb stores just in-frame clones and leaves some out. The sample lists about 7,700 clones; approximately 85% were seen once. The specimen was CD4+ or CD8+ T cells sorted from blood, collected in a trial of the OX40 agonist ivuxolimab. All receptors come from an adult with an advanced solid tumor such as melanoma, head and neck, liver or kidney cancer.

This sequence joins TRBV27 and TRBJ1-1, with D maybe TRBD1 (5 bases). The V and J ends lost 5 bases and 0 bases respectively, with 10 bases between them. In germline, CDR1 is MNHEY, CDR2 SMNVEV (reference sequence). The CDR3 length is 14 residues. This chain's CDR3 is CASSNGGLNTEAFF. The CDR3 DNA is TGTGCCAGCAGTAACGGGGGACTGAACACTGAAGCTTTCTTT.

The rearrangement uses TRBV5-4 and TRBJ2-7; D is unresolved. The V gene's germline CDR1 is SGHNT and CDR2 YYREEE (reference sequence). The V gene lost 1 base and the J gene lost 2 bases, with 4 bases spanning the gap. The CDR3 extends over 12 amino acids. The CDR3 sequence: CASSLSPYEQYF. CDR3 DNA sequence: TGTGCCAGCAGCTTGTCGCCCTACGAGCAGTACTTC. The whole variable domain, filled in from reference TRBV5-4 and TRBJ2-7, reads ETGVTQSPTHLIKTRGQQVTLRCSSQSGHNTVSWYQQALGQGPQFIFQYYREEENGRGNFPPRFSGLQFPNYSSELNVNALELDDSALYLCASSLSPYEQYFGPGTRLTVT.

J is TRBJ2-4 and V is TRBV30; possible D gene TRBD1, 5 bases. CDR3 length: 14 residues. With 4 bases removed from V and 0 bases from J, the gap between germline ends came to 10 bases. Germline lookup yields CDR1 GTSNPN and CDR2 SVGIG (reference sequence). The CDR3 nucleotides are TGTGCCTGGAACTTAGGGGAAGCCAAAAACATTCAGTACTTC. It yields the protein CAWNLGEAKNIQYF.